The next 17 T cell receptor beta chains were all read from a single sample in a study of CD8 T cells in ankylosing spondylitis. TCRdb ran MiXCR on the 5' RACE reads and lists one entry per CDR3 protein. This repertoire shows 200,000 to 300,000 distinct CDR3 sequences, about 9.1% found once; its top ten account for around 7%. The specimen was blood, either unsorted or a sorted T cell fraction (not recorded which). The receptors derive from a male donor with ankylosing spondylitis or in good health (not recorded which).

This clonotype was recorded at least ten times. J is TRBJ1-4 and V is TRBV20-1, with 9 nucleotides matching TRBD1. Trimming cost V 0 bases and J 2 bases; bases outside gene matches: 10. CDR1 and CDR2 from the germline V gene are DFQATT and SNEGSKA (reference sequence). The length of the CDR3 is 18 residues. The CDR3, as DNA: TGCAGTGCTAGAGATCCCCGACAGGGGGTTCTCACTAATGAAAAACTGTTTTTT. This gives the protein CSARDPRQGVLTNEKLFF.

The CDR3 loop reads CASSYGGKPNEQFF. As DNA, the CDR3 is TGCGCCAGCAGCTATGGCGGGAAACCCAATGAGCAGTTCTTC. This chain connects TRBV5-1 to TRBJ2-1; tentatively, D is TRBD2 (6 bases). The V and J ends lost 3 bases and 6 bases respectively, with 13 bases between them. CDR1 is SGHRS and CDR2 is YFSETQ in the germline V gene. The CDR3 runs 14 residues.

This chain links TRBV5-6 with TRBJ1-5; the match to TRBD1 covers 8 bases. This CDR3 has 14 residues. With 4 bases clipped from V and 7 bases from J, the junction kept 7 bases outside the gene matches. Germline V gene lookup returns CDR1 SGHDT and CDR2 YYEEEE. Here the CDR3 reads CASSRGQGGQPQHF. CDR3 DNA sequence: TGTGCCAGCAGCCGCGGACAGGGAGGCCAGCCCCAGCATTTT.

Many counts were recorded for this clonotype. The CDR3 loop reads CASSKLSSDGYTF. CDR3 nucleotides: TGTGCCAGCAGCAAACTAAGTTCCGATGGCTACACCTTC. The chain employs TRBV7-6 and TRBJ1-2; no reliable D call. This CDR3 has 13 residues. Germline CDR1 reads SGHVS; CDR2 reads FNYEAQ. The V gene lost 5 bases and the J gene lost 6 bases, with 13 bases spanning the gap.

A few counts support this clonotype. The gene calls are TRBV7-2 and TRBJ2-1, with 14 positions matching TRBD2. The CDR3 totals 17 residues. The germline gives CDR1 SGHTA, CDR2 FQGNSA. V was pared by 5 bases and J by 8 bases, with 11 bases of the junction left unmatched. The CDR3 spells CASSVIGGGLAGDEQFF. CDR3 DNA: TGTGCCAGCAGCGTAATAGGGGGGGGACTAGCGGGAGATGAGCAGTTCTTC.

With respect to this clonotype: This may be a read error: a much more frequent sequence differs by one nucleotide. The genes are TRBV5-1 and TRBJ2-7, with D unclear. Germline CDR1 SGHRS, CDR2 YFSETQ. This CDR3 spans 14 amino acids. The CDR3 DNA sequence: TGCGCCAGCAGCTTGGATAGCCAAGACCACGAGCGGTACTTC. Translated, it gives CASSLDSQDHERYF. The variable domain in full, with the rest retrieved from reference TRBV5-1 and TRBJ2-7, is KAGVTQTPRYLIKTRGQQVTLSCSPISGHRSVSWYQQTPGQGLQFLFEYFSETQRNKGNFPGRFSGRQFSNSRSEMNVSTLELGDSALYLCASSLDSQDHERYFGPGTRLTVT.

At least ten counts were recorded for this clonotype. This chain joins TRBV12-3 or TRBV12-4 and TRBJ1-5; 8 bases are shared with TRBD1. The CDR3 runs to 15 residues. The V gene end was trimmed by 6 bases and the J gene end by 1 base; junction bases not matched to a gene: 5. CDR3 sequence: CASRAQGGSNQPQHF. The CDR3 coding sequence is TGTGCCAGCAGAGCACAGGGGGGCAGCAATCAGCCCCAGCATTTT.

This clonotype was found a few times. The CDR3 sequence is CASTVGSYGDTEAFF. The CDR3 region has the DNA TGCGCCAGCACGGTGGGGTCCTACGGCGACACTGAAGCTTTCTTT. V gene TRBV5-1 combines with J gene TRBJ1-1; D gene unclear. The germline V gene has CDR1 SGHRS and CDR2 YFSETQ. CDR3 length: 15 residues. V dropped 6 bases and J dropped 3 bases, with 18 bases sitting between them.

In its sample, this clonotype was seen many times. The V call is TRBV3-1, the J call TRBJ2-5; D not certain. The CDR3 runs to 13 residues. V lost 1 base to trimming and J lost 4 bases, with 7 bases between them. Per germline, CDR1 LGHDT and CDR2 YNNKEL (reference sequence). The CDR3 DNA follows: TGTGCCAGCAGCCAAGTCGGGCGAGAGACCCAGTACTTC. This translates into CASSQVGRETQYF.

The chain employs TRBV27 and TRBJ1-4; a weak D match, TRBD1 (6 bases). V shed 8 bases and J shed 1 base, with 14 bases lying between them. From germline, CDR1 is MNHEY and CDR2 SMNVEV (reference sequence). The CDR3 totals 15 residues. Here the CDR3 reads CASGRQDVTNEKLFF. CDR3 in DNA: TGTGCCAGCGGACGACAGGACGTAACTAATGAAAAACTGTTTTTT.

This clonotype was seen at least ten times. The chain has TRBV5-1 and TRBJ2-1, with D possibly matching TRBD2 (5 bases). CDR1 is SGHRS and CDR2 is YFSETQ in the germline V gene. The CDR3 has 14 residues. V shed 5 bases and J shed 9 bases, with 18 bases lying between them. The CDR3 sequence is CASRLGDGEREQFF. DNA for the CDR3: TGCGCCAGCAGGCTGGGAGACGGAGAACGTGAGCAGTTCTTC.

Many counts were recorded for this clonotype. This chain connects TRBV5-1 to TRBJ2-2; TRBD2 matches 8 bases. Germline CDR1 reads SGHRS; CDR2 reads YFSETQ. With 5 bases clipped from V and 5 bases from J, the junction kept 11 bases outside the gene matches. This CDR3 spans 16 amino acids. The CDR3: CASRSVRGAGTGELFF. In nucleotides, the CDR3 is TGCGCCAGCAGGAGTGTGCGGGGGGCCGGGACCGGGGAGCTGTTTTTT.

There are many counts of this clonotype. This sequence joins TRBV9 and TRBJ1-1, with D possibly matching TRBD1 (6 bases). V shed 3 bases and J shed 0 bases, with 9 bases lying between them. This CDR3 region has 14 residues. Germline CDR1 SGDLS, CDR2 YYNGEE. The CDR3 is CASSAHRVNTEAFF. CDR3 coding DNA: TGTGCCAGCAGCGCTCACAGGGTGAACACTGAAGCTTTCTTT.

This clonotype was counted ten times or more. V usage is TRBV11-2 and J usage is TRBJ2-7; 9 bases agree with TRBD1. Trimming removed 3 bases from V and 6 bases from J; junction bases left unmatched: 12. CDR3 length equals 16 residues. CDR1 and CDR2 (germline): SGHAT, FQNNGV. The CDR3 is CASSFKPGQGGREQYF. For the CDR3, the DNA is TGTGCCAGCAGCTTCAAACCGGGACAGGGAGGACGCGAGCAGTACTTC.

This clonotype appeared many times. The chain's CDR3 is CASSLAQAGGRYGYTF. In nucleotides, the CDR3 is TGTGCCAGCAGCTTAGCCCAGGCCGGGGGGAGATATGGCTACACCTTC. The J gene is TRBJ1-2, the V gene TRBV7-8; tentatively, D is TRBD1 (5 bases). The CDR3 sequence is 16 residues long. Trimming removed 0 bases from V and 5 bases from J, with 16 bases in between. The germline gives CDR1 SGHVS, CDR2 FQNEAQ.

This chain connects TRBV5-6 to TRBJ2-7, with D maybe TRBD1 (7 bases). Deletions cut 3 bases from V and 1 base from J, with 14 bases between. Germline CDR1 SGHDT, CDR2 YYEEEE. The CDR3 has 15 residues. CDR3 protein: CASSWRGQRSYEQYF. CDR3 in DNA: TGTGCCAGCAGCTGGAGGGGACAGCGGTCCTACGAGCAGTACTTC.

This clonotype occurred many times. V usage is TRBV6-5 and J usage is TRBJ1-2; no firm D call. The CDR3 extends over 12 amino acids. Germline V gene data show CDR1 as MNHEY and CDR2 as SVGAGI. Trimming took off 7 bases at V and 4 bases at J, with 10 bases between the two ends. Written as DNA, the CDR3 is TGTGCCAGCACCCGGGAGGGCTATGGCTACACCTTC. It is translated as CASTREGYGYTF.